One and the same sample provided the 15 T cell receptor beta chains below, sequenced in a study of CD8+ T cells in alopecia areata. Extracted RNA was reverse transcribed into cDNA, the sequencing template. The data were produced by immunoSEQ multiplex PCR, yet TCRdb's version contains in-frame clones alone and is incomplete. The sample records 150,000 or so clones, around 60% being singletons. Sequencing used CD4+ T cells sorted from blood, obtained at week 0. Every receptor here comes from a human donor with alopecia areata.

The genes are TRBV10-3 and TRBJ2-7, with a tentative D call TRBD1 (6 bases). The CDR3 is 13 residues long. CDR1 and CDR2 from the germline V gene are ENHRY and SYGVKD. V lost 6 bases to trimming and J lost 7 bases, with 16 bases between them. In DNA form, the CDR3 reads TGTGCCATCAGGCCAGGGGAGTCGGGGGAGCAGTACTTC. It yields the protein CAIRPGESGEQYF.

The chain couples TRBV7-9 to TRBJ2-7, with TRBD1 as a possible D gene (5 bases). This CDR3 has 14 amino acids. The germline V gene has CDR1 SEHNR and CDR2 FQNEAQ (reference sequence). Trimming took off 3 bases at V and 3 bases at J, with 12 bases between the two ends. The CDR3: CASSLGQLNYEQYF. The CDR3 DNA follows: TGTGCCAGCAGCTTGGGGCAGTTGAACTACGAGCAGTACTTC.

The rearrangement uses TRBV4-2 and TRBJ2-5; 8 positions agree with TRBD2. V shed 1 base and J 1 base; nucleotides not matched to a gene: 2. This CDR3 has 15 amino acids. Germline CDR1 is LGHNA and CDR2 is YNFKEQ. CDR3 loop: CASSQATSGQETQYF. The CDR3 DNA reads TGTGCCAGCAGCCAAGCCACTAGCGGCCAAGAGACCCAGTACTTC.

In its sample, this clone was seen a few times. The chain joins TRBV30 to TRBJ2-3; D may match TRBD1 or TRBD2 (5 bases each). Germline CDR1 is GTSNPN and CDR2 is SVGIG (reference sequence). V lost 3 bases and J 2 bases, leaving 12 bases between the germline ends. The CDR3 runs to 14 residues. The CDR3 DNA is TGTGCCTGGAGACCCACGGGACCCACAGATACGCAGTATTTT. This encodes CAWRPTGPTDTQYF. The whole variable domain, remainder taken from reference TRBV30 and TRBJ2-3, is SQTIHQWPATLVQPVGSPLSLECTVEGTSNPNLYWYRQAAGRGLQLLFYSVGIGQISSEVPQNLSASRPQDRQFILSSKKLLLSDSGFYLCAWRPTGPTDTQYFGPGTRLTVL.

The rearrangement links TRBV10-2 to TRBJ1-4; 9 positions agree with TRBD1. The CDR3 runs 15 residues. V shed 6 bases and J 7 bases; nucleotides not matched to a gene: 9. CDR1 and CDR2 from the germline V gene are WSHSY and SAAADI. The CDR3 DNA follows: TGCGCCAGCAGCCCTGGGACAGGGATGGGTGAAAAACTGTTTTTT. Residues: CASSPGTGMGEKLFF.

This rearrangement joins TRBV29-1 to TRBJ1-2; no clear D gene. The germline CDR1 and CDR2 sequences are SQVTM and ANQGSEA. Between the trimmed V and J ends, which lost 5 bases and 3 bases, there was a span of 19 bases. CDR3 length: 15 residues. CDR3 sequence reads: CSVKFVEASYYGYTF. CDR3 coding DNA: TGCAGCGTTAAATTCGTCGAGGCCAGCTACTATGGCTACACCTTC.

The chain has TRBV7-2 and TRBJ1-1, with 7 bases matching TRBD1. CDR1 SGHTA and CDR2 FQGNSA come from the germline V gene. Losses at the gene ends were 6 bases for V and 5 bases for J; bases not matched to a gene: 9. The CDR3 runs 14 residues. As DNA, the CDR3 is TGTGCCAGCAGTCACAAACAGGGGCGGACTGAAGCTTTCTTT. This encodes CASSHKQGRTEAFF.

The gene calls are TRBV7-2 and TRBJ2-5, with D possibly matching TRBD1 (6 bases). V lost 9 bases and J lost 2, with 13 bases in between. The germline gives CDR1 SGHTA, CDR2 FQGNSA. CDR3 length: 13 residues. In nucleotides, the CDR3 is TGTGCCAGTGCCCTAGGGGGACAAGAGACCCAGTACTTC. This translates into CASALGGQETQYF.

This sequence joins TRBV2 and TRBJ2-1; D not resolved. The CDR3 loop spans 11 amino acids. Trimming removed 0 bases at V and 15 bases at J, with 9 bases between. From germline, CDR1 is SNHLY and CDR2 FYNNEI. In DNA, the CDR3 is TGTGCCAGCAGTGAAGCCCGAGTACGGTTCTTC. Encoded protein: CASSEARVRFF.

The J gene is TRBJ2-7, the V gene TRBV6-5, with 7 bases lining up with TRBD1. This CDR3 has 13 residues. J gave up 2 bases and V 6 bases, and 4 bases lay outside the gene matches. CDR1 is MNHEY and CDR2 is SVGAGI in the germline V gene. The DNA for the CDR3 is TGTGCCAGCAGCGATACAGGGGCCTACGAGCAGTACTTC. Its translation is CASSDTGAYEQYF.

The chain employs TRBV7-8 and TRBJ1-1; D gene uncertain. This CDR3 contains 15 residues. V was pared by 1 base and J by 4 bases, with 13 bases between. Germline CDR1 and CDR2: SGHVS and FQNEAQ. Here the CDR3 reads CASSLDAAVGTEAFF. DNA for the CDR3: TGTGCCAGCAGCTTAGATGCTGCAGTGGGCACTGAAGCTTTCTTT.

This clone occurred a few times. The chain uses TRBV6-5 and TRBJ2-1; no definite D call. In germline, CDR1 is MNHEY, CDR2 SVGAGI. This CDR3 has 11 residues. Trimming left V 7 bases short and J 3 bases short, with 4 bases between. CDR3 in amino acids: CASTGYNEQFF. CDR3 nucleotides: TGTGCCAGCACAGGCTACAATGAGCAGTTCTTC.

This clone was seen only once. The V and J genes are TRBV10-3 and TRBJ2-5; no firm D call. V lost 0 bases, J lost 4 bases, and 12 bases lay in between. This CDR3 contains 15 residues. Germline V lookup: CDR1 ENHRY, CDR2 SYGVKD. The CDR3 reads CAISESRLTIETQYF. CDR3 nucleotide sequence: TGTGCCATCAGTGAGTCGAGACTGACGATAGAGACCCAGTACTTC.

The genes are TRBV27 and TRBJ1-6; perhaps TRBD1 as D (6 bases). Germline assignment: CDR1 MNHEY and CDR2 SMNVEV (reference sequence). The ends were cut back, 2 bases at V and 10 bases at J, with 18 bases in the middle. The CDR3 has 16 amino acids. CDR3 sequence reads: CASSLLGGAIGSPLHF. CDR3 coding DNA: TGTGCCAGCAGTTTACTCGGGGGCGCTATTGGATCACCCCTCCACTTT.

The chain has TRBV4-1 and TRBJ2-3, with D perhaps matching TRBD2 (6 bases). CDR1 MGHRA and CDR2 YSYEKL come from the germline V gene. The CDR3 consists of 13 residues. V was pared by 4 bases and J by 10 bases, with 15 bases between. Written as DNA, the CDR3 is TGCGCCAGCAGCCTCGAGAGGAGGGTTGCGCAGTATTTT. It encodes CASSLERRVAQYF.